The sequence of this T cell receptor (beta chain) was determined in a study of blood T cell repertoires in COVID-19. Looking at the study overall: Sites across the United States, Italy and Spain contributed samples from acute and convalescent COVID-19. PBMCs, B-cell-depleted T cells, or T cells were the source of the cDNA or gDNA that made up the material.

Methods used by the authors: From reference gene primer amplification, estimates of nucleated cell counts were derived. Assay used: immunoSEQ multiplex PCR; TCRdb lists only in-frame clones, some missing. V, J and clone size were drawn from that table, and D and trimming were deduced from the DNA. The repertoire has around 200,000 clones, about 86% of them found once; the top ten carry 0.88%. V lost 1 base to trimming and J lost 4 bases; unmatched junction nucleotides: 4. From germline, CDR1 is SGHTA and CDR2 FQGNSA. This CDR3 contains 15 residues. The origin of this receptor is a woman between 18 and 29 years old who had recovered from COVID-19. Sequenced sample: peripheral blood. The chain employs TRBV7-2 and TRBJ1-1; 9 nucleotides agree with TRBD1. CDR3 in amino acids: CASSLVQGAVTEAFF. The CDR3, as DNA: TGTGCCAGCAGCTTAGTACAGGGGGCGGTCACTGAAGCTTTCTTT.